These T cell receptor beta chains were read from a single sample in a study of human T cells and chemical hapten exposure. A single record per CDR3 protein comes from TCRdb applying MiXCR to the RACE reads. The sample lists about 400,000 distinct CDR3 sequences, roughly 6.3% seen once, with 5% to 6% in the top ten. Sequencing used whole blood, obtained in connection with sensitization to the hapten diphenylcyclopropenone (DPC). Receptors were obtained from a woman aged 18-35 years with alopecia areata. Some clones in this sample may be carry-over from other donors' samples. The conserved cysteine and the conserved F or W are not part of the CDR3 here. A D gene is named only where the DNA matches it firmly.

CDR3aa,d_gene,len,v_gene,j_gene
ASRRDRSGNQPQH,TRBD1,13,TRBV12-3/TRBV12-4,TRBJ1-5
ASSFVGGNSYGYT,-,13,TRBV12-3/TRBV12-4,TRBJ1-2
ASSFLSDRSYGYT,-,13,TRBV27,TRBJ1-2
ASSRGQGGAF,TRBD1,10,TRBV9,TRBJ1-1
SVDNYGTLYTEAF,-,13,TRBV29-1,TRBJ1-1
ASTTSGTGPIQY,TRBD1,12,TRBV12-3/TRBV12-4,TRBJ2-4
ASSAPGGRGTDTQY,-,14,TRBV6-1,TRBJ2-3
ASSDTGLANTGELF,TRBD2,14,TRBV6-1,TRBJ2-2
ASRSVSYRSGTGPREQF,TRBD1,17,TRBV7-9,TRBJ2-1
ASSLARDRVREQF,TRBD1,13,TRBV5-4,TRBJ2-1
ASSLEMPEAF,-,10,TRBV7-9,TRBJ1-1
ASSDPSIYQPQH,-,12,TRBV6-6,TRBJ1-5
ASSVVGGGFNEQF,TRBD2,13,TRBV9,TRBJ2-1
ASSQVLWDEAF,-,11,TRBV4-2,TRBJ1-1
ASSLGEGDNSPLH,-,13,TRBV7-2,TRBJ1-6
ASRLHAGAKNIQY,-,13,TRBV6-2/TRBV6-3,TRBJ2-4
ASSGGAGGADTQY,TRBD1,13,TRBV5-1,TRBJ2-3
ASSEDRDGSDTQY,TRBD1,13,TRBV12-3/TRBV12-4,TRBJ2-3
ASSTGTSRDTDTQY,TRBD2,14,TRBV6-6,TRBJ2-3
ASSSPKGDRGGTEAF,-,15,TRBV7-9,TRBJ1-1
ASSEARASGYT,-,11,TRBV2,TRBJ1-2
ASSLAGDPKEAF,-,12,TRBV5-8,TRBJ1-1
ASSELSPPWRT,-,11,TRBV6-1,TRBJ1-2
ASSEWGDSSGNTIY,TRBD1,14,TRBV25-1,TRBJ1-3
ASSLQGRQPQH,-,11,TRBV27,TRBJ1-5
ASSQEGSGGAKNIQY,TRBD2,15,TRBV4-3,TRBJ2-4
ATEGSDSNSPLH,-,12,TRBV10-3,TRBJ1-6
ATSRAGFRNQPQH,-,13,TRBV15,TRBJ1-5
ASSSQGGQNSPLH,TRBD1,13,TRBV7-2,TRBJ1-6
ASSIDGYNQPQH,-,12,TRBV19,TRBJ1-5
ASSQEALAGRIAKNIQY,TRBD2,17,TRBV3-1,TRBJ2-4
ASSLGGTGLRGSGANVLT,-,18,TRBV7-9,TRBJ2-6
ASSSRTGAKPNTEAF,TRBD1,15,TRBV12-3/TRBV12-4,TRBJ1-1
ASSQGSENSPLH,-,12,TRBV4-2,TRBJ1-6
ASSPGVGGSNQPQH,-,14,TRBV18,TRBJ1-5
ASSLDRGRGYGYT,TRBD1,13,TRBV13,TRBJ1-2
ATSRDRTAFNSPLH,-,14,TRBV15,TRBJ1-6
ASSLGYREGQPQH,-,13,TRBV12-3/TRBV12-4,TRBJ1-5
ASSRKPATTEAF,-,12,TRBV7-9,TRBJ1-1
ASSQTSGGLRDTQY,TRBD2,14,TRBV12-3/TRBV12-4,TRBJ2-3
SARWRDTGELF,-,11,TRBV20-1,TRBJ2-2
ASSQEGRVGYT,-,11,TRBV4-2,TRBJ1-2
ASSEFRAYTDTQY,-,13,TRBV2,TRBJ2-3
ASSSGSVNTEAF,-,12,TRBV28,TRBJ1-1
ASSGGEILYNSPLH,-,14,TRBV7-2,TRBJ1-6
ASSDLGVTTGELF,-,13,TRBV25-1,TRBJ2-2
ASWSGWGNTEAF,-,12,TRBV6-5,TRBJ1-1
AISGAGRYEQY,-,11,TRBV10-3,TRBJ2-7
ASGAGSYNSPLH,-,12,TRBV5-1,TRBJ1-6
ASSLWARGADTQY,-,13,TRBV3-1,TRBJ2-3
SVRGPETQY,-,9,TRBV29-1,TRBJ2-5
ASSPGTGDWGSPLH,-,14,TRBV5-1,TRBJ1-6
ASSDPTGDGETQY,TRBD1,13,TRBV25-1,TRBJ2-5
ASSLNRVVDGYT,-,12,TRBV7-2,TRBJ1-2
ASSPEATGTGELF,-,13,TRBV7-2,TRBJ2-2
ASSFLARLAGGREQF,TRBD2,15,TRBV11-2,TRBJ2-1
ASSYLQQGNDQPQH,TRBD1,14,TRBV6-2/TRBV6-3,TRBJ1-5
ASSYSRTGDGYT,TRBD1,12,TRBV6-2/TRBV6-3,TRBJ1-2
ASSSKLGDREYEQY,TRBD1,14,TRBV12-3/TRBV12-4,TRBJ2-7